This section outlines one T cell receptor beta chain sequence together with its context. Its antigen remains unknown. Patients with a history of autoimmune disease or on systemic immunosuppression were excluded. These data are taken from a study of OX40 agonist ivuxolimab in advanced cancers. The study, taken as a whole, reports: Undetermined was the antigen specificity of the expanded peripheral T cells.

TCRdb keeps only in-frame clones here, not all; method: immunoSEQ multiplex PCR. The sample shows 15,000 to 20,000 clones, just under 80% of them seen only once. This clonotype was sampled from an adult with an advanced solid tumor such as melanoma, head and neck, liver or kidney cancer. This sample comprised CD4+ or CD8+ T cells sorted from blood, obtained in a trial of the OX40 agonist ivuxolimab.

The CDR3 nucleotides read TGCGCCAGCAGCCACTCAAGGGGGAATGAGCAGTTCTTC. It codes for CASSHSRGNEQFF. The chain recombines TRBV4-3 with TRBJ2-1, with D perhaps matching TRBD1 (6 bases). Between the trimmed V and J ends, which lost 3 bases and 7 bases, there was a span of 10 bases. CDR3 length: 13 residues. Germline assignment: CDR1 LGHNA and CDR2 YSLEER.